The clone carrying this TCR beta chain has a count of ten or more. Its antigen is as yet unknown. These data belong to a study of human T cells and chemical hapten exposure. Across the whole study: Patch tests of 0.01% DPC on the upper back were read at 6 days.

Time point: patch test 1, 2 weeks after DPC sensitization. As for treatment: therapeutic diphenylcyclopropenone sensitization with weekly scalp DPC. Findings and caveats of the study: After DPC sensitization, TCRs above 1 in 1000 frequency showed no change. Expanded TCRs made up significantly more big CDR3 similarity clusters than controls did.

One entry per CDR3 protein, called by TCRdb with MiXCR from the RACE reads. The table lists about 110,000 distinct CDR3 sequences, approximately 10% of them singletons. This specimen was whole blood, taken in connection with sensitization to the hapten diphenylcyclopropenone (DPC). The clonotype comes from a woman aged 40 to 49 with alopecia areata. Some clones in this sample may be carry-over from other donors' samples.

The CDR3 nucleotides read TGTGCCATCAGTGATGGACAAATCTCTGGGGCCAACGTCCTGACTTTC. It translates to CAISDGQISGANVLTF. The V gene is TRBV10-3, the J gene TRBJ2-6; D might be TRBD1 (5 bases). The CDR3 sequence is 16 residues long. The germline V gene has CDR1 ENHRY and CDR2 SYGVKD. V lost 3 bases and J lost 0, with 9 bases in between.